These 16 T cell receptor beta chains originate from one sample sequenced in a study of cytomegalovirus exposure and HLA in healthy donors. The PCR employed 60 Vbeta primers together with 13 Jbeta primers. Assay: immunoSEQ multiplex PCR; the TCRdb copy retains only in-frame clones and omits some. The repertoire has 100,000 to 150,000 clones, 80% of them found once; the top ten carry 0.2% to 0.25%. The specimen was PBMCs. The receptors shown here come from a man aged 50-60 years in good health and CMV-seronegative.

The chain couples TRBV7-6 to TRBJ1-2; possibly TRBD1 for D (6 bases). The germline V gene has CDR1 SGHVS and CDR2 FNYEAQ. V was trimmed by 2 bases and J by 5 bases, leaving 9 bases between them. The CDR3 runs 13 residues. The CDR3 DNA reads as TGTGCCAGCAGCTTAAGTCAGGGGTATGGCTACACCTTC. Its protein is CASSLSQGYGYTF.

The V call is TRBV30, the J call TRBJ2-1; D is unclear. CDR1 GTSNPN and CDR2 SVGIG come from the germline V gene (reference sequence). CDR3 size: 15 residues. V was cut by 0 bases and J by 0 bases, with 9 bases left in between. The CDR3 DNA reads TGTGCCTGGAGTGTACCCGTGAGCTCCTACAATGAGCAGTTCTTC. This gives the protein CAWSVPVSSYNEQFF.

This chain links TRBV28 with TRBJ2-1; tentatively, D is TRBD2 (7 bases). The V end lost 3 bases, the J end lost 4 bases, and 10 bases lay between the germline ends. The CDR3 runs to 14 residues. CDR1 is MDHEN, CDR2 SYDVKM, per germline. CDR3 sequence (DNA): TGTGCCAGCAGTTTGCGGGGGCCATACAATGAGCAGTTCTTC. Protein: CASSLRGPYNEQFF.

The CDR3 sequence is CASSVHFRSTQETQYF. The CDR3 DNA is TGTGCCAGCAGCGTCCACTTCAGGTCGACCCAAGAGACCCAGTACTTC. V gene TRBV9 combines with J gene TRBJ2-5; no definite D call. The CDR3 extends over 16 amino acids. V dropped 2 bases and J dropped 1 base, with 15 bases sitting between them. The germline gives CDR1 SGDLS, CDR2 YYNGEE.

The V and J genes are TRBV25-1 and TRBJ1-5; no definite D call. Germline assignment: CDR1 MGHDK and CDR2 SYGVNS. Trimming left V 4 bases short and J 6 bases short, with 13 bases between. The CDR3 consists of 14 residues. The CDR3 reads CASSAPGNTQPQHF. DNA for the CDR3: TGTGCCAGCAGTGCCCCGGGGAATACTCAGCCCCAGCATTTT.

V usage is TRBV28 and J usage is TRBJ1-4; the match to TRBD1 covers 7 bases. CDR1 MDHEN and CDR2 SYDVKM come from the germline V gene. The CDR3 sequence is 15 residues long. Germline trimming cut 5 bases from V and 4 bases from J; bases unmatched to any gene: 7. The DNA for the CDR3 is TGTGCCAGCAGTGTGACAGGGTCTATTAATGAAAAACTGTTTTTT. Translating it yields CASSVTGSINEKLFF.

This clone was observed a handful of times. The chain has TRBV10-3 and TRBJ1-2; 7 positions agree with TRBD1. The V gene end was trimmed by 7 bases and the J gene end by 6 bases; junction bases not matched to a gene: 11. The CDR3 is made up of 14 amino acids. Per the germline V gene, CDR1 is ENHRY and CDR2 is SYGVKD. The CDR3 region has the DNA TGTGCCATCACCAGGGACAGCCTTCGGGATGGCTACACCTTC. It translates to CAITRDSLRDGYTF.

CDR3 amino acids: CASTTGAMNTEAFF. CDR3 DNA: TGTGCCAGCACCACAGGGGCTATGAACACTGAAGCTTTCTTT. This chain links TRBV28 with TRBJ1-1; 7 bases map to TRBD1. Germline V lookup: CDR1 MDHEN, CDR2 SYDVKM. This CDR3 contains 14 residues. With 7 bases clipped from V and 0 bases from J, the junction kept 5 bases outside the gene matches.

The gene calls are TRBV6-6 and TRBJ1-2; 7 bases map to TRBD1. CDR1 is MNHNY, CDR2 SVGAGI, per germline (reference sequence). CDR3 size: 16 residues. V lost 2 bases, J lost 6 bases, and 12 bases stayed unmatched. The CDR3 loop reads CASSYDISRGSDGYTF. The CDR3 DNA reads as TGTGCCAGCAGTTACGACATTTCCAGGGGGTCTGATGGCTACACCTTC.

This chain links TRBV28 with TRBJ2-7; 7 bases are a match to TRBD1. Per germline, CDR1 MDHEN and CDR2 SYDVKM. This CDR3 contains 14 residues. Trimming took 6 bases from V and 0 from J; bases not matched to a gene: 5. In DNA form, the CDR3 reads TGTGCCAGCAGGGACAGGATCCTCTCCTACGAGCAGTACTTC. It specifies CASRDRILSYEQYF.

CDR3 region: CASRFGGKRGETQYF. DNA for the CDR3: TGTGCCAGCAGGTTCGGGGGGAAACGGGGGGAGACCCAGTACTTC. The chain joins TRBV28 to TRBJ2-5; 7 bases map to TRBD2. Unmatched junction bases numbered 12, after V lost 6 bases and J lost 5 bases. The CDR3 totals 15 residues. Per germline, CDR1 MDHEN and CDR2 SYDVKM. The full variable domain, with the rest looked up from reference TRBV28 and TRBJ2-5, is DVKVTQSSRYLVKRTGEKVFLECVQDMDHENMFWYRQDPGLGLRLIYFSYDVKMKEKGDIPEGYSVSREKKERFSLILESASTNQTSMYLCASRFGGKRGETQYFGPGTRLLVL.

The chain uses TRBV10-3 and TRBJ2-2; possibly TRBD2 for D (5 bases). V was clipped by 6 bases and J by 4 bases, with 12 bases between them. Germline loops: CDR1 ENHRY, CDR2 SYGVKD. CDR3 size: 14 residues. The CDR3 reads CAIRGLEGTGELFF. Written as DNA, the CDR3 is TGTGCCATCAGAGGCCTTGAGGGCACCGGGGAGCTGTTTTTT.

This clone was observed a few times. V gene TRBV10-3 combines with J gene TRBJ2-5; tentatively, D is TRBD2 (5 bases). Per germline, CDR1 ENHRY and CDR2 SYGVKD. Trimming removed 10 bases from V and 1 base from J, with 19 bases in between. The CDR3 covers 15 residues. Here the CDR3 DNA reads TGTGCCACTTCAGACGGGGTATACCCCCAAGAGACCCAGTACTTC. Translation gives CATSDGVYPQETQYF.

This clone occurred once. The chain combines TRBV9 with TRBJ2-2, with 8 positions matching TRBD2. The CDR3 is made up of 17 amino acids. Germline lookup yields CDR1 SGDLS and CDR2 YYNGEE. With V trimmed by 0 bases and J by 5 bases, 9 bases remained unmatched. The CDR3 sequence is CASSVGTGGPRTGELFF. CDR3 DNA: TGTGCCAGCAGCGTAGGCACGGGGGGGCCTAGGACCGGGGAGCTGTTTTTT.

The rearrangement uses TRBV13 and TRBJ2-5; D is unclear. This CDR3 region has 15 residues. Trimming left V 0 bases short and J 1 base short, with 9 bases between. Germline V CDR1 and CDR2: PRHDT, FYEKMQ (reference sequence). The CDR3 DNA reads TGTGCCAGCAGCTTAGGCTGGCTGGCCCAAGAGACCCAGTACTTC. Protein: CASSLGWLAQETQYF. The variable domain in full, completed from reference TRBV13 and TRBJ2-5, reads AAGVIQSPRHLIKEKRETATLKCYPIPRHDTVYWYQQGPGQDPQFLISFYEKMQSDKGSIPDRFSAQQFSDYHSELNMSSLELGDSALYFCASSLGWLAQETQYFGPGTRLLVL.

The chain links TRBV7-2 to TRBJ2-3; possible D gene TRBD2, 7 bases. The CDR3 length is 14 residues. Germline lookup yields CDR1 SGHTA and CDR2 FQGNSA. With 8 bases removed from V and 0 bases from J, the gap between germline ends came to 12 bases. CDR3 nucleotide sequence: TGTGCCAGCCGGGGGGCCCCTAGCACAGATACGCAGTATTTT. As protein: CASRGAPSTDTQYF.